Following are 10 T cell receptor beta chains from one sample sequenced in a study of shared clonotypes between healthy human individuals. Clones were read by immunoSEQ multiplex PCR, and TCRdb kept only the in-frame ones, dropping some. The top ten clones hold roughly 1% of a sample with 1.5 million to 2.5 million clones, approximately 94% of them seen once. Only CD45RO-negative cells positively selected for CCR7 counted as naive CD8 cells, so terminally differentiated effector memory CD45RA+ cells were excluded. The source material was naive CD8+ T cells sorted from blood. Every receptor here comes from a man in his late teens or twenties in good health.

V gene TRBV5-6 combines with J gene TRBJ1-2; 8 positions agree with TRBD1. This CDR3 contains 14 residues. Trimming at V came to 3 bases and at J to 4 bases, leaving 5 bases not matched to a gene. CDR1 and CDR2 from the germline V gene are SGHDT and YYEEEE. CDR3 nucleotides: TGTGCCAGCAGCTGGGGACAGGACGTCTATGGCTACACCTTC. Its translation is CASSWGQDVYGYTF.

V gene TRBV9 combines with J gene TRBJ2-7; D perhaps matches TRBD1 (5 bases). Germline V gene sequence: CDR1 SGDLS, CDR2 YYNGEE. V shed 3 bases and J shed 4 bases, with 11 bases lying between them. The CDR3 has 13 residues. CDR3 sequence (DNA): TGTGCCAGCAGCGCCTTCACAGGTTACGAGCAGTACTTC. Amino acids: CASSAFTGYEQYF. The complete variable domain, with remaining parts taken from reference TRBV9 and TRBJ2-7, reads DSGVTQTPKHLITATGQRVTLRCSPRSGDLSVYWYQQSLDQGLQFLIQYYNGEERAKGNILERFSAQQFPDLHSELNLSSLELGDSALYFCASSAFTGYEQYFGPGTRLTVT.

The chain is built from TRBV27 and TRBJ2-2; TRBD2 matches at 8 bases. Germline loops: CDR1 MNHEY, CDR2 SMNVEV (reference sequence). The ends lost 0 bases at V and 7 bases at J; junction bases unmatched: 7. CDR3 length: 16 residues. The CDR3 is CASSLSRGAYGGELFF. The CDR3 DNA follows: TGTGCCAGCAGTTTATCGCGGGGGGCCTATGGCGGGGAGCTGTTTTTT.

The V and J genes are TRBV5-5 and TRBJ2-7, with D tentatively TRBD1 (6 bases). The V end was cut by 1 base, the J end by 1 base, with 12 bases between. This CDR3 is built from 15 residues. Germline V gene lookup returns CDR1 SGHKS and CDR2 YYEKEE (reference sequence). This CDR3 reads CASSLSPGDSYEQYF. The CDR3 DNA follows: TGTGCCAGCAGCTTGTCCCCAGGGGATTCCTACGAGCAGTACTTC.

The chain combines TRBV9 with TRBJ2-2; 8 bases are shared with TRBD1. J gave up 6 bases and V 3 bases, and 7 bases lay outside the gene matches. This CDR3 has 15 amino acids. Germline V gene data show CDR1 as SGDLS and CDR2 as YYNGEE. Written as DNA, the CDR3 is TGTGCCAGCAGCGCGGAGACAGGGGCCCCCGGGGAGCTGTTTTTT. Translated: CASSAETGAPGELFF.

The chain combines TRBV5-4 with TRBJ2-4; D remains unclear. The V gene lost 4 bases and the J gene lost 3 bases, with 5 bases spanning the gap. From germline, CDR1 is SGHNT and CDR2 YYREEE (reference sequence). The CDR3 sequence is 12 residues long. Written as DNA, the CDR3 is TGTGCCAGCAGCACGGACAAAAACATTCAGTACTTC. It translates to CASSTDKNIQYF.

The V and J genes are TRBV27 and TRBJ1-1; 7 bases line up with TRBD1. Trimming removed 2 bases from V and 7 bases from J; junction bases left unmatched: 10. The germline V gene has CDR1 MNHEY and CDR2 SMNVEV (reference sequence). The CDR3 is 15 residues long. The CDR3 bases are TGTGCCAGCAGTTTAGGTACAGGGGTGGAAGGTGAAGCTTTCTTT. This encodes CASSLGTGVEGEAFF.

On this clone: Other DNA sequences in this sample translate to the same CDR3. J is TRBJ2-1 and V is TRBV5-6, with D possibly matching TRBD2 (6 bases). The CDR3 is made up of 12 amino acids. The V gene's germline CDR1 is SGHDT and CDR2 YYEEEE. V lost 4 bases and J 7 bases, leaving 9 bases between the germline ends. The CDR3 region is CASSVGGNEQFF. The DNA of the CDR3 is TGTGCCAGCAGCGTCGGGGGTAATGAGCAGTTCTTC.

This clone appeared a single time. J is TRBJ1-3 and V is TRBV30; 9 bases are shared with TRBD1. Unmatched junction bases numbered 2, after V lost 0 bases and J lost 2 bases. Germline CDR1 GTSNPN, CDR2 SVGIG (reference sequence). This CDR3 region has 15 residues. This CDR3 is CAWSVQGATGNTIYF. The CDR3 nucleotides are TGTGCCTGGAGTGTACAGGGGGCAACTGGAAACACCATATATTTT.

The rearrangement joins TRBV2 to TRBJ2-5, with 15 bases fitting TRBD2. CDR1 is SNHLY and CDR2 is FYNNEI in the germline V gene. V was pared by 9 bases and J by 1 base, with 0 bases of the junction left unmatched. The CDR3 has 14 amino acids. The CDR3 loop is CARGLAGGQETQYF. The CDR3 DNA sequence: TGTGCCAGGGGACTAGCGGGGGGCCAAGAGACCCAGTACTTC.